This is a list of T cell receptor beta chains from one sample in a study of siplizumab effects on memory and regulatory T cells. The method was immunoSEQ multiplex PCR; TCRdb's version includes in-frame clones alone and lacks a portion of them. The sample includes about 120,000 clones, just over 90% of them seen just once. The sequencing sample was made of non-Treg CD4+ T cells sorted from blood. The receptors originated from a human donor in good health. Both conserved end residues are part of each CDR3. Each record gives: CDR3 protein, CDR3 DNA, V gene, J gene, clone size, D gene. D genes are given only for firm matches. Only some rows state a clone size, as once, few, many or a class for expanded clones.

CASSRTGELQPQHF	TGTGCCAGCAGCCGGACAGGGGAGTTGCAGCCCCAGCATTTT	TRBV5-6	TRBJ1-5	NA	TRBD1
CSVERVNTEAFF	TGCAGCGTTGAACGGGTTAACACTGAAGCTTTCTTT	TRBV29-1	TRBJ1-1	NA	NA
CASSPQGAVGELFF	TGTGCCAGCAGCCCACAGGGGGCGGTCGGGGAGCTGTTTTTT	TRBV7-9	TRBJ2-2	NA	TRBD1
CACAFGRSTEAFF	TGTGCCTGCGCCTTCGGTAGGAGCACTGAAGCTTTCTTT	TRBV30	TRBJ1-1	NA	NA
CASSLGGANTGELFF	TGTGCCAGCAGTTTGGGTGGAGCGAACACCGGGGAGCTGTTTTTT	TRBV28	TRBJ2-2	NA	NA
CASSPGQGFTDTQYF	TGTGCCAGTAGTCCGGGACAGGGGTTTACAGATACGCAGTATTTT	TRBV19	TRBJ2-3	NA	TRBD1
CASSPVGVGQPQHF	TGTGCCAGCAGCCCCGTCGGGGTCGGGCAGCCCCAGCATTTT	TRBV21-1	TRBJ1-5	NA	NA
CASGSMDREHQPQHF	TGTGCTAGTGGTTCCATGGACAGGGAACATCAGCCCCAGCATTTT	TRBV12-5	TRBJ1-5	NA	TRBD1
CASSLVHSQPQHF	TGTGCCAGCAGCTTGGTCCACAGTCAGCCCCAGCATTTT	TRBV5-6	TRBJ1-5	NA	NA
CASSRAKVGTEAFF	TGTGCCAGCAGTAGAGCCAAGGTAGGCACTGAAGCTTTCTTT	TRBV27	TRBJ1-1	NA	NA
CASKQGFSGANVLTF	TGTGCCAGTAAGCAGGGTTTCTCCGGGGCCAACGTCCTGACTTTC	TRBV19	TRBJ2-6	NA	NA
CASKSGALQETQYF	TGTGCCAGCAAGAGCGGGGCCCTACAAGAGACCCAGTACTTC	TRBV2	TRBJ2-5	once	TRBD2
CASHESSLGGYTF	TGTGCCAGCCACGAGTCCTCCTTGGGGGGCTACACCTTC	TRBV5-5	TRBJ1-2	once	NA
CASRPGTFMNTEAFF	TGTGCCAGCCGTCCCGGGACATTCATGAACACTGAAGCTTTCTTT	TRBV25-1	TRBJ1-1	NA	NA
CASSHTGQETQYF	TGCGCCAGCAGCCACACAGGGCAAGAGACCCAGTACTTC	TRBV5-1	TRBJ2-5	NA	NA
CASRRGGDYNEQFF	TGTGCCAGCAGACGCGGGGGGGACTACAATGAGCAGTTCTTC	TRBV7-2	TRBJ2-1	NA	TRBD2
CASSDGRHTPEGVSETQYF	TGTGCCAGCAGTGACGGTAGACATACCCCTGAGGGTGTAAGTGAGACCCAGTACTTC	TRBV6-4	TRBJ2-5	NA	NA
CASSLDRGLSPLHF	TGTGCCAGCAGCTTAGACAGGGGGCTTTCACCCCTCCACTTT	TRBV7-2	TRBJ1-6	NA	TRBD1
CASSLVAGGEDTQYF	TGCGCCAGCAGCTTGGTAGCGGGGGGAGAGGATACGCAGTATTTT	TRBV5-1	TRBJ2-3	NA	TRBD2
CASSWTPPSYEQYF	TGCGCCAGCAGCTGGACACCGCCCTCCTACGAGCAGTACTTC	TRBV5-1	TRBJ2-7	NA	NA
CATSREGGGDGYTF	TGTGCCACCAGCAGAGAGGGAGGGGGCGATGGCTACACCTTC	TRBV15	TRBJ1-2	NA	TRBD1
CASSSQVYNSPLHF	TGTGCCAGCAGCTCCCAGGTCTATAATTCACCCCTCCACTTT	TRBV7-3	TRBJ1-6	few	NA
CAITPRTGNYGYTF	TGTGCCATCACCCCCCGGACAGGGAACTATGGCTACACCTTC	TRBV10-3	TRBJ1-2	NA	TRBD1
CASSLAGTGGVDTQYF	TGTGCCAGCAGCCTCGCGGGGACTGGTGGAGTAGATACGCAGTATTTT	TRBV11-3	TRBJ2-3	NA	NA
CASSLFSPLAGGPETQYF	TGTGCCAGCAGCTTATTCTCTCCGCTAGCGGGGGGGCCGGAGACCCAGTACTTC	TRBV7-2	TRBJ2-5	NA	TRBD2
CASSYSPGSLNYGYTF	TGTGCCAGCAGTTACTCGCCAGGGAGTCTTAACTATGGCTACACCTTC	TRBV6-6	TRBJ1-2	once	NA
CASSLNNAGTGYNSPLHF	TGTGCCAGCAGTCTGAACAACGCCGGGACAGGTTATAATTCACCCCTCCACTTT	TRBV27	TRBJ1-6	NA	TRBD1
CASSPDGIEQFF	TGTGCCAGCAGCCCCGATGGGATTGAGCAGTTCTTC	TRBV11-3	TRBJ2-1	NA	NA
CASTDNNEKLFF	TGTGCCAGCACCGATAATAATGAAAAACTGTTTTTT	TRBV5-8	TRBJ1-4	NA	NA
CASSLIDQYSNQPQHF	TGTGCCAGCAGCCTGATAGATCAGTATTCCAATCAGCCCCAGCATTTT	TRBV11-2	TRBJ1-5	few	NA
CSVGGTGADEQYF	TGCAGCGTTGGGGGGACAGGGGCCGACGAGCAGTACTTC	TRBV29-1	TRBJ2-7	NA	TRBD1
CASREGGSLAEAFF	TGTGCCAGCCGGGAGGGGGGATCCTTGGCTGAAGCTTTCTTT	TRBV10-3	TRBJ1-1	NA	NA
CASSRDTDTQYF	TGCGCCAGCAGCCGAGATACAGATACGCAGTATTTT	TRBV5-1	TRBJ2-3	NA	NA
CASSQSPGSTDTQYF	TGTGCCAGCAGCCAATCGCCGGGGAGCACAGATACGCAGTATTTT	TRBV4-2	TRBJ2-3	NA	NA
CASSLAPGVEQFF	TGTGCCAGCAGCTTGGCCCCGGGGGTTGAGCAGTTCTTC	TRBV5-4	TRBJ2-1	NA	NA
CASSINTEQFF	TGTGCCAGCAGCATCAACACCGAGCAGTTCTTC	TRBV7-3	TRBJ2-1	NA	NA
CASSADRGAQYF	TGTGCCAGCAGCGCGGACAGGGGTGCGCAGTATTTT	TRBV9	TRBJ2-3	NA	TRBD1
CATSRGAVVEGKPVEAFF	TGTGCCACCAGCAGAGGTGCCGTTGTCGAAGGGAAACCAGTGGAGGCTTTCTTT	TRBV15	TRBJ1-1	NA	NA
CASSSPPHYEQYF	TGCGCCAGCAGCTCCCCCCCCCACTACGAGCAGTACTTC	TRBV5-1	TRBJ2-7	once	NA
CAISPSDSNQPQHF	TGTGCCATCAGCCCCTCAGATAGCAATCAGCCCCAGCATTTT	TRBV10-3	TRBJ1-5	NA	NA
CASSVLAGGLNYNEQFF	TGTGCCAGCAGCGTACTAGCGGGGGGACTGAACTACAATGAGCAGTTCTTC	TRBV7-8	TRBJ2-1	NA	TRBD2
CASSQLKTYEQYF	TGTGCCAGTAGTCAGTTAAAGACCTACGAGCAGTACTTC	TRBV19	TRBJ2-7	NA	NA
CAGSRSTGGNYGYTF	TGTGCCGGCAGCCGTAGCACAGGGGGGAACTATGGCTACACCTTC	TRBV19	TRBJ1-2	once	TRBD1
CASSLVGDRVSYEQYF	TGTGCCAGCAGCTTGGTGGGGGACAGGGTCTCCTACGAGCAGTACTTC	TRBV5-6	TRBJ2-7	NA	TRBD1
CASSTRPNTEAFF	TGTGCCAGCAGCACCCGACCGAACACTGAAGCTTTCTTT	TRBV7-9	TRBJ1-1	NA	NA
CASSPDRGEGSGYTF	TGTGCCAGCTCACCTGACAGGGGGGAAGGTTCCGGCTACACCTTC	TRBV18	TRBJ1-2	NA	TRBD1
CASSVDRGQYEQYF	TGCGCCAGCAGCGTGGACAGGGGGCAGTACGAGCAGTACTTC	TRBV5-1	TRBJ2-7	NA	TRBD1
CASSQVPSPEYEQYF	TGCGCCAGCAGCCAAGTACCCAGCCCTGAATACGAGCAGTACTTC	TRBV4-3	TRBJ2-7	NA	NA
CASSRDRSDAEQYF	TGTGCCAGCAGCCGGGACAGGAGCGATGCGGAGCAGTACTTC	TRBV5-4	TRBJ2-7	NA	TRBD1
CASSSPPGGGARNEQFF	TGTGCCAGCAGCTCACCGCCTGGCGGGGGGGCCCGGAATGAGCAGTTCTTC	TRBV7-3	TRBJ2-1	NA	TRBD2
CASSLSPGVDYGYTF	TGTGCCAGCAGTTTATCACCAGGGGTTGACTATGGCTACACCTTC	TRBV27	TRBJ1-2	NA	NA
CASSISPGRYSSYNEQFF	TGTGCCAGTAGTATTTCACCCGGGAGATACAGCTCCTACAATGAGCAGTTCTTC	TRBV19	TRBJ2-1	NA	NA
CASLYYRDRQETQYF	TGTGCCAGCCTGTACTACCGGGACCGCCAAGAGACCCAGTACTTC	TRBV7-3	TRBJ2-5	NA	NA
CASSQDAGGHGEQFF	TGCGCCAGCAGCCAAGATGCGGGGGGGCATGGTGAGCAGTTCTTC	TRBV4-3	TRBJ2-1	NA	TRBD2